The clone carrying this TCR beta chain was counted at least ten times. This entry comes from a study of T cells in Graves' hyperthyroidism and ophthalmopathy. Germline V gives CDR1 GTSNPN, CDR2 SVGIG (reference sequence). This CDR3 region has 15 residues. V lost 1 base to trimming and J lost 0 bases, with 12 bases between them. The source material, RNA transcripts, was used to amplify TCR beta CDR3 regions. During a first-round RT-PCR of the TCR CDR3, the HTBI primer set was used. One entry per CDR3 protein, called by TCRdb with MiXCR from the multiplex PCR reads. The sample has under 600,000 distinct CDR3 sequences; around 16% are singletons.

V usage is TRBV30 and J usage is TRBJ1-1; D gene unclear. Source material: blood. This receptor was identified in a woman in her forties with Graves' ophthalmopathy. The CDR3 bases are TGTGCCTGGAGTGGGCCGGGCTCCATGAACACTGAAGCTTTCTTT. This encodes CAWSGPGSMNTEAFF. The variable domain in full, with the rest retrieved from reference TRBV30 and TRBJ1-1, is SQTIHQWPATLVQPVGSPLSLECTVEGTSNPNLYWYRQAAGRGLQLLFYSVGIGQISSEVPQNLSASRPQDRQFILSSKKLLLSDSGFYLCAWSGPGSMNTEAFFGQGTRLTVV.